The source of this T cell receptor beta chain is a study of shared clonotypes between healthy human individuals (dated by TCRdb to 2020 to 2022). Regarding the research as a whole: The cohort comprised a couple of women and a few men aged 18 to 49 years. For each donor, CD4 naive and CD4 memory were each given three plates, CD8 naive was given two plates, and CD8 memory was given one plate. Blood TCR repertoires of about five healthy adults were deeply sequenced to estimate repertoire size and the extent of clonotype sharing between individuals. Each donor's leukapheresis produced roughly between roughly 0.85 and 10 billion PBMCs. Different laboratories and diverse techniques were used to prepare libraries and sequence TCR repertoires, to increase sequencing depth and limit assay-specific biases.

Overall study results and their limits: Sharing across several donors was observed for about 5% of naive CD4, around 3.5% of naive CD8, over 2% of memory CD4, and roughly 0.4% of memory CD8 clonotypes. Rarefaction of sorted-subset datasets indicated incomplete sequencing despite the large sequencing depth. Estimated clonotype richness was generally larger for naive than for memory subsets. Pairwise subsampling indicated that sequencing depth was expected to affect the degree of clonotype sharing among donors. Compared with non-shared clonotypes, clonotypes shared by all four sorted-subset donors had higher generation probabilities. The small number of donors limited the genetic and exposure-history diversity represented. Sampling was restricted to blood, and TCR repertoires in tissue are likely to differ from TCR repertoires in blood.

The donors were healthy, HIV-negative adults who had no recently reported acute infections or vaccinations. Every donor was a Caucasian adult residing in Nashville, Tennessee, USA. CD4+ T cells were enriched through magnetic negative selection, after which naive cells were positively selected on CD45RA and the remaining negative fraction served as the memory subset. After blood collection by leukapheresis, PBMCs were isolated using Ficoll-Histopaque density gradient centrifugation and then cryopreserved in the vapor phase of liquid nitrogen. Analytical flow cytometry was used to check the purity and quantity of each magnetically sorted T cell population. Genomic DNA was isolated from every sorted fraction and measured by UV absorbance on a Nanodrop 2000c. As regards this clone: Its antigen is still unknown. No clone much larger than this one lies a single base away; base qualities are absent.

TCR CDR3 regions were amplified from genomic DNA by multiplex PCR using the deep immunoSEQ assay. Extracted genomic DNA from each cell subset was distributed evenly across all wells of several immunoSEQ 96-well plates, and each plate was treated as a replicate. For sorted subsets, 150 to 250 ng of genomic DNA, equivalent to around 30,000 T cell genomes, went into each replicate PCR. Purified libraries were measured with a Qubit 3.0 fluorometer, size-checked on a Bioanalyzer 2100, and measured again with the KAPA Library Quantification kit. Every immunoSEQ 96-well plate was sequenced on a dedicated single-read 150-cycle Illumina NextSeq 550 flow cell. The published analysis was carried out like this. Because only junctional sequences without quality scores were contained in the immunoSEQ output, filtering matching that applied to full-length reads could not be performed. To assign V/J genes and CDR3, sequences were annotated against IMGT germline references using PyIR, a Python wrapper for IgBLAST v1.9. Any read was removed if the V/J assignment was weak (E-value above 1e-6), the CDR3 was missing, or the read contained stop codons, out-of-frame junctions, or ambiguous translated residues. V3J clonotypes were defined as sequences sharing the same inferred V gene, J gene, and CDR3 amino acid sequence. To compute the percentage overlap between repertoires, the number of shared unique clonotypes was divided by the size of the smaller repertoire. Repertoire richness was assessed with RTK rarefaction, the Chao1 estimator, and Recon v2.1 estimates of unobserved clonotypes. Generation probabilities for all TCRbeta clonotypes obtained by the gDNA method from a few donors were computed using OLGA. TCRdb limited this immuneACCESS table to in-frame rearrangements with V and J called. A share of clones is missing; checked studies link under half to unresolved V genes, and the rest is unexplained. Clone size and V and J calls were adopted from that table, with D and trimming inferred from the DNA. The sample table lists roughly 2.2 million clones, around 90% of them with a count of one. The ten largest make up approximately 0.4% of the sample.

The receptor was derived from a man in his late teens or twenties in good health. Some clones in this sample may be carry-over from other donors' samples. Sequencing was carried out using naive CD4+ T cells from PBMCs. The cell subset or site label, read with the paper, signifies: CD45RA+ positively selected.

The bases are TGTGCCAGCAGTTACCGAGGACAGTTTAACACTGAAGCTTTCTTT. Translation gives CASSYRGQFNTEAFF. The sequence links TRBV6-5 to TRBJ1-1; TRBD1 could be the D gene, as 6 bases match. CDR1 and CDR2, looked up from the germline V gene, are MNHEY and SVGAGI. V and J lose 2 bases and 2 bases, and a span of 12 bases separates them. The CDR3 covers 15 residues, taking in both the cysteine and the phenylalanine. The DNA shown is the 45-base CDR3, in frame from base 1.